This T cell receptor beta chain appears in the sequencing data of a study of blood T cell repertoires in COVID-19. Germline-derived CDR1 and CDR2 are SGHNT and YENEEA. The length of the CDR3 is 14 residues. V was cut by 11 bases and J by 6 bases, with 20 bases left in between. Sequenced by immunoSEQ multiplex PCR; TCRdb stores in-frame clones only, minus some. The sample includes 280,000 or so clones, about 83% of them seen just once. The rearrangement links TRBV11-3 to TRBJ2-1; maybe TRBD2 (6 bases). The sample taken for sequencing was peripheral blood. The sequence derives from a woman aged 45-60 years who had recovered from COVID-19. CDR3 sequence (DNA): TGTGCCTCGTCCCCGGGAGAAGGAAGCAATGAGCAGTTCTTC. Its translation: CASSPGEGSNEQFF.